This T cell receptor (beta chain) was captured by sequencing in a study of T cell clones after liver transplantation. Study as a whole: A pre-transplant mixed lymphocyte reaction with TCRbeta sequencing defined graft-donor-reactive clones followed in post-transplant blood. Whole-study results and caveats: The donor-reactive repertoire was only partly measurable in a couple of subjects, lacking donor cells. Rather than being deleted, graft donor-reactive T cells may have moved into the graft.

This clone is termed large. The target antigen is unknown. The data were produced by immunoSEQ multiplex PCR, yet TCRdb's version contains in-frame clones alone and is incomplete. The data contain nearly 55,000 clones, less than 85% of them seen just once; the ten biggest clones take up over 6.5%. CDR1 and CDR2 from the germline V gene are SNHLY and FYNNEI. The germline V and J ends were trimmed by 0 bases and 6 bases, with 9 bases remaining between them. This CDR3 is 14 amino acids long. Sequenced here: CD4+ T cells from blood, sampled before liver transplant. This chain uses TRBV2 with TRBJ1-5; D ambiguous. The sequence was obtained from a human donor who received a liver transplant. In nucleotides, the CDR3 is TGTGCCAGCAGTGAAGCTTTAGGTGTTCAGCCCCAGCATTTT. It translates to CASSEALGVQPQHF. Based on the CDR3 plus reference TRBV2 and TRBJ1-5, the full variable domain is EPEVTQTPSHQVTQMGQEVILRCVPISNHLYFYWYRQILGQKVEFLVSFYNNEISEKSEIFDDQFSVERPDGSNFTLKIRSTKLEDSAMYFCASSEALGVQPQHFGDGTRLSIL.